One sample yielded the 32 T cell receptor beta chains listed below, sequenced in a study of early T cells in non-severe SARS-CoV-2 infection. TCRdb re-called the 5' RACE reads through MiXCR, storing one row per CDR3 protein. The sample carries about 54,000 distinct CDR3 sequences, about 7.7% recorded once. Sequencing was performed on whole blood, taken at baseline. Every receptor here comes from an adult who was a healthcare worker with PCR-confirmed SARS-CoV-2 infection or an uninfected control (not recorded which).

The CDR3 sequence is CAWSYPRQPQHF. In DNA form, the CDR3 reads TGTGCCTGGAGTTACCCTAGGCAGCCCCAGCATTTT. The rearrangement uses TRBV30 and TRBJ1-5; D not resolved. V gave up 2 bases and J gave up 7 bases, with 9 bases separating them. In germline, CDR1 is GTSNPN, CDR2 SVGIG (reference sequence). This CDR3 contains 12 residues. The whole variable domain, remainder taken from reference TRBV30 and TRBJ1-5, is SQTIHQWPATLVQPVGSPLSLECTVEGTSNPNLYWYRQAAGRGLQLLFYSVGIGQISSEVPQNLSASRPQDRQFILSSKKLLLSDSGFYLCAWSYPRQPQHFGDGTRLSIL.

This clonotype showed up many times. V usage is TRBV7-6 and J usage is TRBJ1-1; TRBD1 matches at 11 bases. Trimming took 5 bases from V and 1 from J; bases not matched to a gene: 3. CDR1 and CDR2 from the germline V gene are SGHVS and FNYEAQ. The CDR3 sequence is 15 residues long. The CDR3 spells CASSRTGGANTEAFF. CDR3 in DNA: TGTGCCAGCAGCAGGACAGGGGGCGCGAACACTGAAGCTTTCTTT.

V usage is TRBV28 and J usage is TRBJ2-3; D might be TRBD1 or TRBD2, each matching 5 bases. Germline CDR1 and CDR2: MDHEN and SYDVKM. V lost 10 bases and J lost 1, with 12 bases in between. This CDR3 region has 13 residues. The CDR3 reads CATNRDGTDTQYF. The CDR3, as DNA: TGTGCCACGAACCGGGACGGCACAGATACGCAGTATTTT. The full variable domain, in which reference TRBV28 and TRBJ2-3 provide the parts outside the CDR3, is DVKVTQSSRYLVKRTGEKVFLECVQDMDHENMFWYRQDPGLGLRLIYFSYDVKMKEKGDIPEGYSVSREKKERFSLILESASTNQTSMYLCATNRDGTDTQYFGPGTRLTVL.

This clonotype was observed at least ten times. The chain employs TRBV12-3 or TRBV12-4 and TRBJ2-3; D gene unclear. Trimming took off 4 bases at V and 1 base at J, with 6 bases between the two ends. The CDR3 loop spans 13 amino acids. This CDR3 reads CASSSPGTDTQYF. CDR3 in DNA: TGTGCCAGCAGTTCCCCCGGCACAGATACGCAGTATTTT.

This clonotype turned up a few times. This sequence joins TRBV6-2 or TRBV6-3 and TRBJ2-3, with 8 bases fitting TRBD2. Germline loops: CDR1 MNHEY, CDR2 SVGEGT. The CDR3 is 15 amino acids. J was trimmed by 4 bases and V by 7 bases; bases with no gene match: 10. The CDR3 loop is CASTTSGRKADTQYF. CDR3 in DNA: TGTGCCAGCACCACAAGCGGGAGAAAGGCAGATACGCAGTATTTT.

The chain is built from TRBV5-4 and TRBJ2-5; TRBD2 aligns across 8 bases. CDR3 size: 16 residues. CDR1 is SGHNT, CDR2 YYREEE, per germline (reference sequence). V trimming: 4 bases; J trimming: 2 bases; junction bases outside the gene matches: 10. CDR3 DNA: TGTGCCAGCAGCCCGGGAGCGGGAGCGGGGCAAGAGACCCAGTACTTC. The encoded protein is CASSPGAGAGQETQYF. Full variable domain (outside the CDR3, taken from reference TRBV5-4 and TRBJ2-5): ETGVTQSPTHLIKTRGQQVTLRCSSQSGHNTVSWYQQALGQGPQFIFQYYREEENGRGNFPPRFSGLQFPNYSSELNVNALELDDSALYLCASSPGAGAGQETQYFGPGTRLLVL.

The CDR3 reads CASSLTTGDTSYEQYF. The CDR3 DNA follows: TGTGCCAGCAGCTTAACTACAGGGGATACCTCCTACGAGCAGTACTTC. V and J are TRBV7-6 and TRBJ2-7, with 7 positions matching TRBD1. Per germline, CDR1 SGHVS and CDR2 FNYEAQ. The CDR3 is 16 amino acids. The J segment lost 0 bases and the V segment lost 2 bases, leaving 7 bases of the junction unmatched.

This clonotype was seen repeatedly, ten times or more. V is TRBV27 and J is TRBJ1-6; D not resolved. Germline V gives CDR1 MNHEY, CDR2 SMNVEV (reference sequence). V dropped 2 bases and J dropped 10 bases, with 9 bases sitting between them. This CDR3 contains 13 residues. This chain's CDR3 is CASSLRLGSPLHF. The CDR3 nucleotides read TGTGCCAGCAGTTTAAGACTCGGGTCACCCCTCCACTTT.

This clonotype came up a few times. V usage is TRBV5-4 and J usage is TRBJ2-1; the match to TRBD2 covers 15 bases. J lost 6 bases, V lost 4 bases, and 20 bases had no gene match. CDR1 and CDR2 (germline): SGHNT, YYREEE (reference sequence). This CDR3 comprises 21 residues. The CDR3 region is CASSRVRGTSGRPGSGNEQFF. In DNA, the CDR3 is TGTGCCAGCAGCAGGGTGCGCGGGACTAGCGGGAGGCCTGGTTCGGGCAATGAGCAGTTCTTC.

To note about this clonotype: A junction end diverges from the germline sequence, so it may reflect a read error. This sequence joins TRBV6-2 or TRBV6-3 and TRBJ2-3; D call uncertain. In germline, CDR1 is MNHEY, CDR2 SVGEGT. The CDR3 totals 12 residues. This chain's CDR3 is CACRQGADTQYF. The DNA for the CDR3 is TGTGCCTGCAGACAAGGAGCAGATACGCAGTATTTT.

This clonotype was observed a handful of times. This chain uses TRBV29-1 with TRBJ2-5; D uncertain. There are 11 residues in the CDR3. V was clipped by 4 bases and J by 0 bases, with 3 bases between them. Per germline, CDR1 SQVTM and CDR2 ANQGSEA. The CDR3: CSVAHQETQYF. In nucleotides, the CDR3 is TGCAGCGTTGCCCACCAAGAGACCCAGTACTTC.

This chain's CDR3 is CASSYSTGANVLTF. In DNA form, the CDR3 reads TGTGCCAGCAGTTACTCGACCGGGGCCAACGTCCTGACTTTC. This chain uses TRBV6-6 with TRBJ2-6, with D uncertain. V was trimmed by 0 bases and J by 4 bases, leaving 4 bases between them. Per the germline V gene, CDR1 is MNHNY and CDR2 is SVGAGI (reference sequence). There are 14 residues in the CDR3.

The V and J genes are TRBV4-2 and TRBJ2-7, with D hard to call. Germline-derived CDR1 and CDR2 are LGHNA and YNFKEQ. Deletions cut 0 bases from V and 1 base from J, with 13 bases between. This CDR3 has 16 amino acids. CDR3 DNA: TGTGCCAGCAGCCAAGATTTCGACACAGTATCCTACGAGCAGTACTTC. It specifies CASSQDFDTVSYEQYF.

In its sample, this clonotype was seen many times. This chain connects TRBV21-1 to TRBJ2-7; the D segment call TRBD1 is taken from the table without a DNA check. TRBV21-1 is designated a pseudogene. This CDR3 has 16 residues. For the CDR3, the DNA is TGTGCCAGCAGCAAAGCGCGGGGGACAGACTCCTACGAGCAGTACTTC. Translating gives CASSKARGTDSYEQYF.

At least ten counts were recorded for this clonotype. The J gene is TRBJ2-2, the V gene TRBV5-1; no reliable D call. Looked up from germline, CDR1 is SGHRS and CDR2 is YFSETQ. The V and J ends lost 5 bases and 4 bases respectively, with 6 bases between them. This CDR3 has 12 amino acids. CDR3 nucleotides: TGCGCCAGCAGTAACCCCACCGGGGAGCTGTTTTTT. As protein: CASSNPTGELFF.

This clonotype came up a few times. V gene TRBV4-2 combines with J gene TRBJ2-1, with 13 bases aligning to TRBD2. J was trimmed by 6 bases and V by 4 bases; bases with no gene match: 3. Germline values: CDR1 LGHNA, CDR2 YNFKEQ. This CDR3 is 15 amino acids long. CDR3 sequence: CASSRLAGGGNEQFF. The CDR3 DNA reads as TGTGCCAGCAGCCGACTAGCGGGAGGAGGCAATGAGCAGTTCTTC.

This clonotype was seen a few times. V gene TRBV29-1 combines with J gene TRBJ2-7; TRBD1 might be the D (6 bases). This CDR3 is 11 amino acids long. Per germline, CDR1 SQVTM and CDR2 ANQGSEA. The ends were cut back, 6 bases at V and 3 bases at J, with 9 bases in the middle. CDR3 sequence: CSVQGIYEQYF. The CDR3 DNA sequence: TGCAGCGTACAGGGAATCTACGAGCAGTACTTC.

This clonotype has more than one count but fewer than ten. The V and J genes are TRBV7-3 and TRBJ2-1; 8 positions match TRBD1. V was pared by 2 bases and J by 8 bases, with 11 bases of the junction left unmatched. The CDR3 spans 16 residues. Germline lookup yields CDR1 SGHTA and CDR2 FQGTGA. The CDR3 nucleotides are TGTGCCAGCAGCTTAGGTCCGCAGGGGGCACGGGATGAGCAGTTCTTC. It yields the protein CASSLGPQGARDEQFF.

As to this clonotype: Relative to the germline gene, one junction end is altered; a read error may explain this. The chain joins TRBV7-7 to TRBJ2-5, with 10 bases that match TRBD1. The germline V gene encodes CDR1 SSHAT and CDR2 FNYEAQ (reference sequence). CDR3 length: 15 residues. Here the CDR3 reads CASSQGQGTQETQNF. CDR3 coding DNA: TGTGCTAGCAGCCAGGGACAGGGGACCCAAGAGACCCAGAACTTC.

This clonotype came up many times. The chain employs TRBV7-3 and TRBJ1-5; D not resolved. Germline CDR1 is SGHTA and CDR2 is FQGTGA. The CDR3 sequence is 13 residues long. Trimming removed 5 bases at V and 7 bases at J, with 12 bases between. The CDR3 DNA sequence: TGTGCCAGCAGCGCGGACTACACACAGCCCCAGCATTTT. Translated: CASSADYTQPQHF.

The chain couples TRBV6-6 to TRBJ1-1, with D tentatively TRBD1 (5 bases). In germline, CDR1 is MNHNY, CDR2 SVGAGI (reference sequence). The V end was cut by 6 bases, the J end by 1 base, with 12 bases between. The length of the CDR3 is 14 residues. The CDR3 loop reads CASRKGHRNTEAFF. For the CDR3, the DNA is TGTGCCAGCAGGAAAGGACACCGGAACACTGAAGCTTTCTTT.

The chain employs TRBV5-1 and TRBJ1-1; 7 nucleotides line up with TRBD1. From germline, CDR1 is SGHRS and CDR2 YFSETQ. This CDR3 region has 14 residues. The trim removed 4 bases at V and 6 bases at J, leaving 9 bases unmatched. The CDR3 sequence is CASSIKTGTAEAFF. CDR3 bases: TGCGCCAGCAGCATTAAGACAGGGACTGCTGAAGCTTTCTTT.

The gene calls are TRBV12-3 or TRBV12-4 and TRBJ2-1, with 11 bases that match TRBD2. The J segment lost 5 bases and the V segment lost 3 bases, leaving 9 bases of the junction unmatched. This CDR3 contains 17 residues. CDR3 region: CASSFLISGRVHNEQFF. CDR3 DNA sequence: TGTGCCAGCAGTTTTCTCATTAGCGGGAGGGTACACAATGAGCAGTTCTTC.

V gene TRBV2 combines with J gene TRBJ2-7, with D tentatively TRBD1 or TRBD2 (5 bases each). This CDR3 is 13 amino acids long. Germline values: CDR1 SNHLY, CDR2 FYNNEI. V was cut by 7 bases and J by 3 bases, with 13 bases left in between. The CDR3 DNA reads TGTGCCAGCACCCAGCGGCAGGGCTACGAGCAGTACTTC. Translating it yields CASTQRQGYEQYF.

This clonotype was counted a few times. The V gene is TRBV28, the J gene TRBJ1-6; TRBD1 might be the D (6 bases). The CDR3 loop spans 15 amino acids. Trimming took 4 bases from V and 7 from J, leaving 14 bases between them. The germline V gene encodes CDR1 MDHEN and CDR2 SYDVKM. CDR3 amino acids: CASSSDRGWNSPLHF. The CDR3, as DNA: TGTGCCAGCAGTTCGGACAGAGGGTGGAATTCACCCCTCCACTTT.

This clonotype was recorded many times. The chain links TRBV29-1 to TRBJ1-1; 8 bases agree with TRBD1. Germline CDR1 reads SQVTM; CDR2 reads ANQGSEA. The junction had 7 bases not matched to a gene; V was cut back by 3 bases and J by 1 base. This CDR3 is 15 amino acids long. This CDR3 is CSVDSTGASNTEAFF. The CDR3 DNA reads as TGCAGCGTTGATTCGACAGGGGCCTCGAACACTGAAGCTTTCTTT.

This chain links TRBV9 with TRBJ2-1; D may be TRBD1 or TRBD2 (6 bases each). The CDR3 has 16 residues. CDR1 is SGDLS, CDR2 YYNGEE, per germline. V dropped 0 bases and J dropped 1 base, with 11 bases sitting between them. CDR3 sequence: CASSVVEGGSYNEQFF. CDR3 in DNA: TGTGCCAGCAGCGTAGTTGAAGGGGGGTCCTACAATGAGCAGTTCTTC.

The chain is built from TRBV11-2 and TRBJ2-1; TRBD2 agrees at 8 bases. V lost 4 bases, J lost 1 base, and 3 bases stayed unmatched. This CDR3 spans 15 amino acids. Germline assignment: CDR1 SGHAT and CDR2 FQNNGV. CDR3 DNA: TGTGCCAGCAGCTCGGAGCGGGAGTCCTACAATGAGCAGTTCTTC. This codes for CASSSERESYNEQFF.

This clonotype was picked up a small number of times. A junction boundary mismatches the germline segment, possibly from a read error. The V call is TRBV7-7, the J call TRBJ2-3, with 11 positions matching TRBD2. CDR1 is SSHAT and CDR2 is FNYEAQ in the germline V gene (reference sequence). CDR3 length: 15 residues. CDR3 sequence reads: CASSPGTSGSDTQYF. CDR3 sequence (DNA): TGTGCTAGCAGCCCCGGGACTAGCGGTAGTGATACGCAGTATTTT. Drawing the rest from reference TRBV7-7 and TRBJ2-3, the complete variable domain is GAGVSQSPRYKVTKRGQDVTLRCDPISSHATLYWYQQALGQGPEFLTYFNYEAQPDKSGLPSDRFSAERPEGSISTLTIQRTEQRDSAMYRCASSPGTSGSDTQYFGPGTRLTVL.

This clonotype was detected only a few times. The chain employs TRBV9 and TRBJ1-2, with 9 bases that match TRBD1. The CDR3 length is 14 residues. Germline-derived CDR1 and CDR2 are SGDLS and YYNGEE. The V segment lost 4 bases and the J segment 5 bases; nucleotides outside the gene matches: 6. CDR3: CASSQGTGRYGYTF. CDR3 bases: TGTGCCAGCAGCCAAGGGACAGGGCGATATGGCTACACCTTC.

This clonotype was seen more than once but under ten times. The CDR3: CASSLDPQMTDEQYF. The CDR3 nucleotides read TGTGCCAGCAGCTTAGACCCGCAAATGACGGACGAGCAGTACTTC. The chain is built from TRBV7-6 and TRBJ2-7; D remains ambiguous. Germline V gene lookup returns CDR1 SGHVS and CDR2 FNYEAQ. The CDR3 contains 15 residues. V lost 1 base, J lost 5 bases, and 15 bases lay in between.

This clonotype turned up a few times. V gene TRBV20-1 combines with J gene TRBJ2-1; 9 positions match TRBD1. Germline V lookup: CDR1 DFQATT, CDR2 SNEGSKA (reference sequence). This CDR3 has 16 amino acids. After removal of 0 bases from V and 3 bases from J, the junction contained 6 bases not matched to a gene. In nucleotides, the CDR3 is TGCAGTGCTAGAGATCCAGGACAGGGGATCTACAATGAGCAGTTCTTC. Its protein is CSARDPGQGIYNEQFF.